A single sample gave rise to the 26 T cell receptor beta chains below, sequenced in a study of cytotoxic CD8 clonotypes in ibrutinib-treated CLL. Measured with immunoSEQ multiplex PCR; TCRdb has only the in-frame clones, and not every one. The top ten clones hold less than 15% of a sample with 25,000 to 35,000 clones, 62% of them seen once. The sequencing here drew on PBMCs, taken before ibrutinib treatment. Source of these receptors: a human donor with chronic lymphocytic leukemia.

The rearrangement joins TRBV5-1 to TRBJ2-1; the D gene could be TRBD1 or TRBD2 (6 bases each). V lost 0 bases and J lost 2, with 9 bases in between. Germline V lookup: CDR1 SGHRS, CDR2 YFSETQ. The CDR3 has 15 residues. CDR3 nucleotides: TGCGCCAGCAGCTTGGGGGGGGCCCCCTACAATGAGCAGTTCTTC. Translating gives CASSLGGAPYNEQFF.

V gene TRBV27 combines with J gene TRBJ1-2; weak D call: TRBD1 (5 bases). This CDR3 spans 13 amino acids. V shed 6 bases and J shed 3 bases, with 11 bases lying between them. Germline V CDR1 and CDR2: MNHEY, SMNVEV (reference sequence). Here the CDR3 reads CASSHPGDYGYTF. CDR3 DNA: TGTGCCAGCAGCCACCCGGGGGACTATGGCTACACCTTC.

This clone was found a few times. The rearrangement uses TRBV5-1 and TRBJ2-1; D gene uncertain. Germline V CDR1 and CDR2: SGHRS, YFSETQ. The CDR3 consists of 15 residues. V lost 2 bases and J lost 5, with 14 bases in between. CDR3 DNA: TGCGCCAGCAGCTTAAAGGGCCCCGAAAACAATGAGCAGTTCTTC. Amino acid sequence: CASSLKGPENNEQFF.

The chain links TRBV7-9 to TRBJ1-1; tentatively, D is TRBD1 (5 bases). The germline V and J ends were trimmed by 2 bases and 5 bases, with 12 bases remaining between them. Looked up from germline, CDR1 is SEHNR and CDR2 is FQNEAQ (reference sequence). The CDR3 contains 14 residues. The CDR3 DNA reads TGTGCCAGCAGCTTATACTCCGGGGCGACTGAAGCTTTCTTT. Translated: CASSLYSGATEAFF.

This chain connects TRBV27 to TRBJ2-4; the D is unclear. The germline CDR1 and CDR2 sequences are MNHEY and SMNVEV (reference sequence). The germline V and J ends were trimmed by 7 bases and 0 bases, with 13 bases remaining between them. The CDR3 has 15 amino acids. In DNA, the CDR3 is TGTGCCAGCATTATTTGGACCATAGCCAAAAACATTCAGTACTTC. Protein sequence: CASIIWTIAKNIQYF.

The V call is TRBV11-2, the J call TRBJ2-6, with TRBD2 identical over 7 bases. This CDR3 spans 18 amino acids. V lost 4 bases to trimming and J lost 4 bases; unmatched junction nucleotides: 13. Germline CDR1 and CDR2: SGHAT and FQNNGV. The CDR3 sequence: CASSSPRGKPSGANVLTF. Here the CDR3 DNA reads TGTGCCAGCAGCTCTCCGCGGGGGAAACCGTCGGGGGCCAACGTCCTGACTTTC.

The chain links TRBV25-1 to TRBJ2-7; D gene unclear. The germline V and J ends were trimmed by 4 bases and 7 bases, with 17 bases remaining between them. CDR1 is MGHDK, CDR2 SYGVNS, per germline. CDR3 length: 14 amino acids. This chain's CDR3 is CASSADGSLREQYF. DNA for the CDR3: TGTGCCAGCAGTGCAGACGGTAGCCTACGAGAGCAGTACTTC.

This clone has only a few counts. The chain is built from TRBV6-1 and TRBJ2-7; D is ambiguous. The CDR3 has 16 amino acids. Germline loops: CDR1 MNHNS, CDR2 SASEGT. V was cut by 2 bases and J by 6 bases, with 20 bases left in between. The CDR3 region has the DNA TGTGCCAGCAGTGAAAGTGTAAGGCGAAACTACGGCGAGCAGTACTTC. It encodes CASSESVRRNYGEQYF.

This chain uses TRBV30 with TRBJ2-2; possible D gene TRBD1, 6 bases. The CDR3 sequence is 15 residues long. Germline CDR1 GTSNPN, CDR2 SVGIG (reference sequence). V was trimmed by 1 base and J by 2 bases, leaving 11 bases between them. CDR3 loop: CAWSALGANTGELFF. Written as DNA, the CDR3 is TGTGCCTGGAGTGCATTGGGGGCCAACACCGGGGAGCTGTTTTTT.

V and J are TRBV7-8 and TRBJ2-1, with TRBD2 matching over 10 bases. The CDR3 spans 20 residues. CDR1 is SGHVS, CDR2 FQNEAQ, per germline. V lost 5 bases, J lost 7 bases, and 23 bases stayed unmatched. CDR3 sequence (DNA): TGTGCCAGCAGCCCCCCGGACTGGATCAAGAGTACTAGCGGGATAAATGAGCAGTTCTTC. Amino acid sequence: CASSPPDWIKSTSGINEQFF.

This chain links TRBV27 with TRBJ2-1; D not certain. Germline assignment: CDR1 MNHEY and CDR2 SMNVEV (reference sequence). V was pared by 5 bases and J by 5 bases, with 7 bases between. The CDR3 runs 12 residues. CDR3 nucleotide sequence: TGTGCCAGCAGTACCTACGACAATGAGCAGTTCTTC. Residues: CASSTYDNEQFF.

This chain links TRBV30 with TRBJ1-2, with D possibly matching TRBD1 (6 bases). Germline CDR1 reads GTSNPN; CDR2 reads SVGIG (reference sequence). CDR3 length equals 14 residues. Trimming left V 4 bases short and J 7 bases short, with 19 bases between. In DNA form, the CDR3 reads TGTGCCTGGATGAGACGGGCAGGGGAGGGTGGCTACACCTTC. This codes for CAWMRRAGEGGYTF.

The chain links TRBV5-1 to TRBJ1-2; D uncertain. V lost 0 bases, J lost 0 bases, and 3 bases lay in between. The V gene's germline CDR1 is SGHRS and CDR2 YFSETQ. The CDR3 length is 13 residues. CDR3: CASSLGANYGYTF. The CDR3 DNA reads TGCGCCAGCAGCTTGGGAGCTAACTATGGCTACACCTTC.

The chain couples TRBV25-1 to TRBJ1-4, with D possibly matching TRBD1 (5 bases). CDR1 is MGHDK and CDR2 is SYGVNS in the germline V gene. V was clipped by 0 bases and J by 6 bases, with 14 bases between them. The CDR3 spans 16 residues. CDR3 sequence: CASSEYGGWGDEKLFF. CDR3 DNA sequence: TGTGCCAGCAGTGAATATGGGGGTTGGGGTGATGAAAAACTGTTTTTT.

The CDR3: CASTVAWESYEQYF. CDR3 coding DNA: TGCGCCAGCACTGTAGCGTGGGAGTCCTACGAGCAGTACTTC. The gene calls are TRBV10-2 and TRBJ2-7; D might be TRBD2 (5 bases). The germline V gene encodes CDR1 WSHSY and CDR2 SAAADI. The CDR3 consists of 14 residues. The ends were cut back, 7 bases at V and 1 base at J, with 14 bases in the middle.

The V gene is TRBV6-5, the J gene TRBJ1-1; D unresolved. V was pared by 2 bases and J by 3 bases, with 10 bases between. Germline values: CDR1 MNHEY, CDR2 SVGAGI. The CDR3 covers 14 residues. This CDR3 is CASSYLGVDTEAFF. The CDR3 DNA follows: TGTGCCAGCAGTTACCTGGGAGTCGACACTGAAGCTTTCTTT.

This clone was observed a few times. The chain is built from TRBV10-3 and TRBJ2-7; 8 bases are a match to TRBD1. Trimming at V came to 2 bases and at J to 3 bases, leaving 6 bases not matched to a gene. This CDR3 has 15 amino acids. Germline V gene data show CDR1 as ENHRY and CDR2 as SYGVKD. The CDR3 protein is CAISEPGTGGYEQYF. CDR3 sequence (DNA): TGTGCCATCAGTGAGCCCGGGACAGGCGGCTACGAGCAGTACTTC.

In its sample, this clone was seen once. The chain combines TRBV18 with TRBJ2-7; possibly TRBD1 for D (6 bases). CDR1 KGHSH and CDR2 LQKENI come from the germline V gene. The CDR3 runs to 13 residues. Trimming stripped 6 bases from V and 0 bases from J, with 9 bases between. CDR3 nucleotide sequence: TGTGCCAGCTCGGGGGCTGCCTCCTACGAGCAGTACTTC. Translation gives CASSGAASYEQYF.

The CDR3 region has the DNA TGTGCCAGCAGCTTAGGGACTAACTATGGCTACACCTTC. Translation: CASSLGTNYGYTF. The chain employs TRBV7-9 and TRBJ1-2; D not certain. V shed 1 base and J shed 0 bases, with 3 bases lying between them. The CDR3 runs to 13 residues. Germline V gene data show CDR1 as SEHNR and CDR2 as FQNEAQ (reference sequence).

The genes are TRBV6-6 and TRBJ1-4; D not resolved. CDR1 MNHNY and CDR2 SVGAGI come from the germline V gene (reference sequence). The CDR3 length is 14 residues. The V gene lost 6 bases and the J gene lost 1 base, with 9 bases spanning the gap. CDR3 coding DNA: TGTGCCAGCAGAACGGGCCAAACTAATGAAAAACTGTTTTTT. Residues: CASRTGQTNEKLFF.

The chain joins TRBV6-5 to TRBJ2-3, with 13 bases fitting TRBD2. The ends lost 5 bases at V and 7 bases at J; junction bases unmatched: 6. The CDR3 is 15 amino acids. Germline V gene data show CDR1 as MNHEY and CDR2 as SVGAGI. The CDR3 sequence is CASSRTSGRLNTQYF. For the CDR3, the DNA is TGTGCCAGCAGTAGGACTAGCGGGAGATTAAATACGCAGTATTTT.

The gene calls are TRBV19 and TRBJ2-3; 9 nucleotides align to TRBD1. This CDR3 is built from 15 residues. The trim removed 4 bases at V and 2 bases at J, leaving 4 bases unmatched. CDR1 is LNHDA and CDR2 is SQIVND in the germline V gene (reference sequence). The CDR3 region has the DNA TGTGCCAGTAGTAAGGACAGGGGCTTCACAGATACGCAGTATTTT. It is translated as CASSKDRGFTDTQYF. Using reference TRBV19 and TRBJ2-3 for the parts outside the CDR3, the full variable domain is DGGITQSPKYLFRKEGQNVTLSCEQNLNHDAMYWYRQDPGQGLRLIYYSQIVNDFQKGDIAEGYSVSREKKESFPLTVTSAQKNPTAFYLCASSKDRGFTDTQYFGPGTRLTVL.

The chain combines TRBV18 with TRBJ1-1; D not certain. In germline, CDR1 is KGHSH, CDR2 LQKENI. Trimming removed 0 bases from V and 6 bases from J, with 8 bases in between. The CDR3 runs 13 residues. The CDR3 is CASSPPGLAEAFF. CDR3 nucleotides: TGTGCCAGCTCACCACCAGGACTGGCTGAAGCTTTCTTT.

The rearrangement uses TRBV6-5 and TRBJ2-1; D not resolved. Per germline, CDR1 MNHEY and CDR2 SVGAGI. There are 15 residues in the CDR3. The germline V and J ends were trimmed by 7 bases and 1 base, with 14 bases remaining between them. CDR3 loop: CASTTGRSSYNEQFF. CDR3 DNA sequence: TGTGCCAGCACCACCGGGCGCTCTTCCTACAATGAGCAGTTCTTC.

The chain has TRBV28 and TRBJ2-7; 7 bases line up with TRBD1. CDR1 and CDR2 from the germline V gene are MDHEN and SYDVKM. This CDR3 spans 14 amino acids. V lost 4 bases, J lost 5 bases, and 8 bases stayed unmatched. The CDR3 reads CASSSRRGYDEQYF. Written as DNA, the CDR3 is TGTGCCAGCAGTTCCCGCAGGGGGTACGACGAGCAGTACTTC.

This chain connects TRBV7-6 to TRBJ2-2; 9 positions agree with TRBD2. This CDR3 has 14 residues. J was trimmed by 6 bases and V by 3 bases; bases with no gene match: 2. Germline V gives CDR1 SGHVS, CDR2 FNYEAQ. The CDR3 here is CASSLLAGAGELFF. The CDR3 DNA follows: TGTGCCAGCAGCTTGTTAGCGGGAGCCGGGGAGCTGTTTTTT.